This T cell receptor beta chain came from a study of blood T cell repertoires in COVID-19. Study-level information: The United States, Italy and Spain supplied acute and convalescent COVID-19 samples. Sources were T cells, B-cell-depleted T cells, or PBMCs; the material itself was cDNA or gDNA.

As processed by the authors: Cell counts per sample came from amplifying reference gene primers. Repertoires were generated with immunoSEQ multiplex PCR, while TCRdb's copy carries only in-frame clones and drops some. V and J calls and clone size come straight from that table; D and trimming were deduced from the DNA. The table records 250,000 to 350,000 clones, under 90% of them present only once. The CDR3 extends over 15 amino acids. Germline loops: CDR1 SNHLY, CDR2 FYNNEI. The V gene lost 1 base and the J gene lost 2 bases, with 10 bases spanning the gap. The V gene is TRBV2, the J gene TRBJ2-3, with D possibly TRBD2 on 5 matching bases. This sequence originates from a woman in her thirties or forties who had recovered from COVID-19. The specimen sequenced was peripheral blood. CDR3 sequence (DNA): TGTGCCAGCAGTGAAGTTAGCGCCGACACAGATACGCAGTATTTT. Protein: CASSEVSADTDTQYF.